This T cell receptor beta chain was documented in a study of cytomegalovirus exposure and HLA in healthy donors. Whole-study context: Around 87 million unique TCRs, all from HLA-typed donors, were included in an early release of the data. General study points: Among TCR beta chains, those listed as cytomegalovirus-associated numbered about 160. The study dropped some indistinguishable V segments, TRBV6-2 and TRBV6-3 among them.

Regarding this clone: Its antigen is undetermined.

Germline CDR1 reads SGHVS; CDR2 reads FNYEAQ. J was trimmed by 4 bases and V by 4 bases; bases with no gene match: 8. The CDR3 extends over 16 amino acids. The PCR was carried out with 60 Vbeta primers and 13 Jbeta primers. The method was immunoSEQ multiplex PCR; TCRdb's version includes in-frame clones alone and lacks a portion of them. The top ten hold approximately 8% of the sample, which has 150,000 or so clones, about 85% seen once. The sequencing sample was made of PBMCs. J is TRBJ1-2 and V is TRBV7-6; TRBD1 matches 11 bases. The TCR originated in a man aged 25 to 40 in good health and CMV-seropositive. The CDR3 is CASSYRTGGGRYGYTF. CDR3 in DNA: TGTGCCAGCAGCTACCGGACAGGGGGCGGGCGCTATGGCTACACCTTC.